These 26 T cell receptor beta chains came from one sample sequenced in a study of T cells in Graves' hyperthyroidism and ophthalmopathy. RNA transcripts were the template for amplifying TCR beta CDR3 regions. HTBI primers were the set used in a first-round RT-PCR of the TCR CDR3. TCRdb ran MiXCR on the multiplex PCR reads and lists one entry per CDR3 protein. This sample has 500,000 to 650,000 distinct CDR3 sequences; around 43% occur once, and the top ten carry about 43%. Input material: peripheral blood or thyroid tissue (not recorded which). Receptors were obtained from an adult woman with Graves' disease, either hyperthyroidism or ophthalmopathy (not recorded which).

Many counts were recorded for this clonotype. The rearrangement joins TRBV19 to TRBJ1-1; D call uncertain. V was trimmed by 9 bases and J by 1 base, leaving 18 bases between them. Germline-derived CDR1 and CDR2 are LNHDA and SQIVND (reference sequence). This CDR3 has 15 amino acids. CDR3 in DNA: TGTGCCAGCCAACGACCTGGCTCGGGGAACACTGAAGCTTTCTTT. Its protein product is CASQRPGSGNTEAFF.

The chain employs TRBV5-1 and TRBJ2-2, with no clear D. In germline, CDR1 is SGHRS, CDR2 YFSETQ. This CDR3 is built from 14 residues. Trimming took 4 bases from V and 1 from J, leaving 8 bases between them. DNA for the CDR3: TGCGCCAGCAGCCTCTACCTGAACACCGGGGAGCTGTTTTTT. Translated: CASSLYLNTGELFF. Full variable domain (outside the CDR3, taken from reference TRBV5-1 and TRBJ2-2): KAGVTQTPRYLIKTRGQQVTLSCSPISGHRSVSWYQQTPGQGLQFLFEYFSETQRNKGNFPGRFSGRQFSNSRSEMNVSTLELGDSALYLCASSLYLNTGELFFGEGSRLTVL.

The CDR3 sequence: CASSRPTGGSSPLHF. The CDR3, as DNA: TGTGCCAGCAGCCGCCCGACAGGGGGCTCTTCACCCCTCCACTTT. The chain links TRBV7-3 to TRBJ1-6; 10 nucleotides match TRBD1. Germline V gene sequence: CDR1 SGHTA, CDR2 FQGTGA. The CDR3 is 15 residues long. The junction had 7 bases not matched to a gene; V was cut back by 5 bases and J by 9 bases.

This clonotype was detected only a few times. The junction shows a germline mismatch at one end, possibly a read error. This chain's CDR3 is CASGQGTGAYGYTF. DNA for the CDR3: TGTGCCAGCGGCCAAGGGACCGGGGCTTATGGCTACACCTTC. This rearrangement joins TRBV3-1 to TRBJ1-2; TRBD1 might be the D (5 bases). This CDR3 contains 14 residues. Germline V gives CDR1 LGHDT, CDR2 YNNKEL (reference sequence).

This clonotype was counted at least ten times. This chain uses TRBV20-1 with TRBJ2-7; D perhaps matches TRBD1 (6 bases). Looked up from germline, CDR1 is DFQATT and CDR2 is SNEGSKA (reference sequence). The CDR3 consists of 14 residues. The germline V and J ends were trimmed by 5 bases and 2 bases, with 16 bases remaining between them. The CDR3 bases are TGCAGTGCTGTACGACAGGTATCCCCCTACGAGCAGTACTTC. Protein: CSAVRQVSPYEQYF.

This chain joins TRBV10-3 and TRBJ2-5; no clear D gene. This CDR3 contains 12 residues. Between the trimmed V and J ends, which lost 4 bases and 3 bases, there was a span of 6 bases. Germline V gives CDR1 ENHRY, CDR2 SYGVKD. The CDR3 sequence: CAISGPKETQYF. The DNA for the CDR3 is TGTGCCATCAGTGGTCCTAAAGAGACCCAGTACTTC.

The chain joins TRBV9 to TRBJ1-3; unclear D gene. Trimming removed 5 bases at V and 0 bases at J, with 15 bases between. The CDR3 spans 16 residues. Germline lookup yields CDR1 SGDLS and CDR2 YYNGEE. CDR3 residues: CASSPGPPSSGNTIYF. The CDR3 DNA is TGTGCCAGCAGTCCCGGTCCTCCTAGCTCTGGAAACACCATATATTTT.

Many counts were recorded for this clonotype. This rearrangement joins TRBV20-1 to TRBJ1-6, with D uncertain. The V gene's germline CDR1 is DFQATT and CDR2 SNEGSKA (reference sequence). This CDR3 spans 15 amino acids. Between the trimmed V and J ends, which lost 2 bases and 7 bases, there was a span of 15 bases. The CDR3 DNA follows: TGCAGTGCTAGACGAGAGGGAGGGCGGAATTCACCCCTCCACTTT. Translating gives CSARREGGRNSPLHF.

This clonotype has a count of ten or more. V usage is TRBV7-9 and J usage is TRBJ2-5; D not certain. CDR3 size: 13 residues. Germline-derived CDR1 and CDR2 are SEHNR and FQNEAQ (reference sequence). Trimming stripped 3 bases from V and 1 base from J, with 6 bases between. CDR3 loop: CASSFSIQETQYF. For the CDR3, the DNA is TGTGCCAGCAGCTTTTCCATCCAAGAGACCCAGTACTTC. Filled out from reference TRBV7-9 and TRBJ2-5, the complete variable domain reads DTGVSQNPRHKITKRGQNVTFRCDPISEHNRLYWYRQTLGQGPEFLTYFQNEAQLEKSRLLSDRFSAERPKGSFSTLEIQRTEQGDSAMYLCASSFSIQETQYFGPGTRLLVL.

The table lists this clonotype with many counts. V gene TRBV7-6 combines with J gene TRBJ2-2; 9 bases match TRBD2. The CDR3 totals 19 residues. Germline V gene lookup returns CDR1 SGHVS and CDR2 FNYEAQ. V lost 2 bases to trimming and J lost 1 base; unmatched junction nucleotides: 11. The DNA of the CDR3 is TGTGCCAGCAGCTTACCTCGGACGTCTAGCGGGAAGAACACCGGGGAGCTGTTTTTT. It codes for CASSLPRTSSGKNTGELFF.

This clonotype has a count of ten or more. V usage is TRBV9 and J usage is TRBJ1-1, with D unclear. The CDR3 is made up of 15 amino acids. In germline, CDR1 is SGDLS, CDR2 YYNGEE. The ends were cut back, 2 bases at V and 8 bases at J, with 19 bases in the middle. The CDR3 spells CASSVHPNRPIEAFF. The CDR3 DNA follows: TGTGCCAGCAGCGTCCATCCTAATCGGCCGATCGAAGCTTTCTTT. Variable domain in full (rest from reference TRBV9 and TRBJ1-1): DSGVTQTPKHLITATGQRVTLRCSPRSGDLSVYWYQQSLDQGLQFLIQYYNGEERAKGNILERFSAQQFPDLHSELNLSSLELGDSALYFCASSVHPNRPIEAFFGQGTRLTVV.

A note on this clonotype: This sequence may be a read error, since a much larger clone differs from it by one base. This chain connects TRBV6-5 to TRBJ2-7, with 9 bases identical to TRBD1. The germline gives CDR1 MNHEY, CDR2 SVGAGI. This CDR3 spans 14 amino acids. V was pared by 5 bases and J by 7 bases, with 9 bases of the junction left unmatched. CDR3 residues: CASSTRTGEGEQYF. Here the CDR3 DNA reads TGTGCCAGCAGTACCCGGACAGGGGAAGGGGAGCAGTACTTC.

This clonotype was seen many times. The J gene is TRBJ2-7, the V gene TRBV10-1, with D perhaps TRBD2 (6 bases). V was pared by 0 bases and J by 6 bases, with 12 bases between. Germline CDR1 is WNHNN and CDR2 is SYGVQD (reference sequence). The CDR3 spans 14 residues. For the CDR3, the DNA is TGCGCCAGCAGTGAGTCCGGGGGAGCCCGCGAGCAGTACTTC. As protein: CASSESGGAREQYF.

V is TRBV2 and J is TRBJ2-7; the match to TRBD1 covers 8 bases. V shed 0 bases, J shed 3 bases, and the junction held 4 bases outside the gene matches. CDR3 length equals 15 residues. CDR1 and CDR2 from the germline V gene are SNHLY and FYNNEI. The CDR3 region is CASSEATGVIYEQYF. CDR3 nucleotides: TGTGCCAGCAGTGAAGCGACAGGGGTCATCTACGAGCAGTACTTC.

This clonotype was seen repeatedly, ten times or more. The chain uses TRBV5-1 and TRBJ2-5, with TRBD2 identical over 11 bases. After removal of 4 bases from V and 5 bases from J, the junction contained 4 bases not matched to a gene. Germline V gene data show CDR1 as SGHRS and CDR2 as YFSETQ. CDR3 length: 14 amino acids. The DNA for the CDR3 is TGCGCCAGCAGCAGAACTAGCGGGAGCGAGACCCAGTACTTC. Translated: CASSRTSGSETQYF.

This clonotype was seen repeatedly, ten times or more. The chain combines TRBV16 with TRBJ2-7, with D perhaps TRBD2 (5 bases). The germline V and J ends were trimmed by 2 bases and 0 bases, with 8 bases remaining between them. The germline V gene encodes CDR1 KGHSY and CDR2 FQNENV. This CDR3 is 14 amino acids long. As DNA, the CDR3 is TGTGCCAGCAGCCAACAGCGGAACTCCTACGAGCAGTACTTC. Encoded protein: CASSQQRNSYEQYF.

The rearrangement links TRBV20-1 to TRBJ1-1; 8 bases align to TRBD1. The germline gives CDR1 DFQATT, CDR2 SNEGSKA (reference sequence). V trimming: 6 bases; J trimming: 8 bases; junction bases outside the gene matches: 5. There are 11 residues in the CDR3. CDR3 DNA: TGCAGTGCAGGACAGGGCGCGGAAGCTTTCTTT. Amino acid sequence: CSAGQGAEAFF.

The rearrangement links TRBV10-3 to TRBJ1-2; no clear D gene. Germline CDR1 is ENHRY and CDR2 is SYGVKD. Trimming pared 0 bases from V and 1 base from J, leaving 12 bases between. This CDR3 contains 16 residues. The CDR3 DNA is TGTGCCATCAGTGAGTCGACGGAGGGCGGTAACTATGGCTACACCTTC. Protein sequence: CAISESTEGGNYGYTF.

The gene calls are TRBV2 and TRBJ1-6; TRBD1 matches at 10 bases. Germline loops: CDR1 SNHLY, CDR2 FYNNEI. The CDR3 runs 16 residues. The J segment lost 7 bases and the V segment lost 6 bases, leaving 9 bases of the junction unmatched. The CDR3 DNA sequence: TGTGCCAGCAGCGCAACGAGGGACAGGGGAAATTCACCCCTCCACTTT. This codes for CASSATRDRGNSPLHF.

The J gene is TRBJ1-2, the V gene TRBV29-1, with TRBD1 matching 10 bases. Trimming cost V 7 bases and J 4 bases; bases outside gene matches: 9. Germline CDR1 reads SQVTM; CDR2 reads ANQGSEA. This CDR3 spans 14 amino acids. The CDR3 DNA is TGCAGCGCTCGGGGGGACAGGGGTGCCTATGGCTACACCTTC. Protein: CSARGDRGAYGYTF.

This rearrangement joins TRBV12-3 or TRBV12-4 to TRBJ1-5, with no clear D. The V end was cut by 6 bases, the J end by 13 bases, with 16 bases between. The CDR3 contains 12 residues. The CDR3 loop is CASSRSSSSQHF. The CDR3 DNA sequence: TGTGCCAGCAGCCGCTCTTCGTCTTCGCAGCATTTT.

The chain carries TRBV19 and TRBJ2-7; the D gene is possibly TRBD1 (6 bases). Per germline, CDR1 LNHDA and CDR2 SQIVND (reference sequence). V lost 9 bases and J lost 8, with 20 bases in between. The CDR3 covers 13 residues. CDR3: CASSLGPTGKQYF. The CDR3 nucleotides read TGTGCCAGCAGTCTGGGCCCTACAGGGAAGCAGTACTTC.

Remarks on this clonotype: Its ends do not fully match the called genes, so a read error is possible. J is TRBJ1-5 and V is TRBV5-1; a possible D gene is TRBD1 (5 bases). This CDR3 has 14 amino acids. CDR1 SGHRS and CDR2 YFSETQ come from the germline V gene. CDR3 DNA: TGTGCCAGCAGCTTGAGGGACGCGCCTCAGCCCCAGCATTTT. This translates into CASSLRDAPQPQHF. The full variable domain, with the rest looked up from reference TRBV5-1 and TRBJ1-5, is KAGVTQTPRYLIKTRGQQVTLSCSPISGHRSVSWYQQTPGQGLQFLFEYFSETQRNKGNFPGRFSGRQFSNSRSEMNVSTLELGDSALYLCASSLRDAPQPQHFGDGTRLSIL.

This clonotype was picked up one time. CDR3: CASTPGRNGQPQHF. The CDR3 coding sequence is TGTGCCAGTACCCCAGGTCGGAACGGACAGCCCCAGCATTTT. The rearrangement joins TRBV19 to TRBJ1-5; D is uncertain. The CDR3 has 14 amino acids. V shed 7 bases and J shed 7 bases, with 17 bases lying between them. In germline, CDR1 is LNHDA, CDR2 SQIVND (reference sequence).

This clonotype was seen only a few times. This chain connects TRBV20-1 to TRBJ1-2; D uncertain. This CDR3 region has 14 residues. Germline V gives CDR1 DFQATT, CDR2 SNEGSKA (reference sequence). Trimming stripped 3 bases from V and 4 bases from J, with 15 bases between. In nucleotides, the CDR3 is TGCAGTGCTAGTCCCCTCCGAGGGTTCTATGGCTACACCTTC. Its translation is CSASPLRGFYGYTF.

This clonotype was recorded only once. The CDR3 protein is CSLEVGRAAGANVLTF. The DNA of the CDR3 is TGCAGCTTAGAGGTCGGGAGGGCTGCCGGGGCCAACGTCCTGACTTTC. The chain uses TRBV29-1 and TRBJ2-6, with 8 positions matching TRBD2. CDR3 length: 16 residues. Trimming at V came to 8 bases and at J to 4 bases, leaving 13 bases not matched to a gene. Germline loops: CDR1 SQVTM, CDR2 ANQGSEA.